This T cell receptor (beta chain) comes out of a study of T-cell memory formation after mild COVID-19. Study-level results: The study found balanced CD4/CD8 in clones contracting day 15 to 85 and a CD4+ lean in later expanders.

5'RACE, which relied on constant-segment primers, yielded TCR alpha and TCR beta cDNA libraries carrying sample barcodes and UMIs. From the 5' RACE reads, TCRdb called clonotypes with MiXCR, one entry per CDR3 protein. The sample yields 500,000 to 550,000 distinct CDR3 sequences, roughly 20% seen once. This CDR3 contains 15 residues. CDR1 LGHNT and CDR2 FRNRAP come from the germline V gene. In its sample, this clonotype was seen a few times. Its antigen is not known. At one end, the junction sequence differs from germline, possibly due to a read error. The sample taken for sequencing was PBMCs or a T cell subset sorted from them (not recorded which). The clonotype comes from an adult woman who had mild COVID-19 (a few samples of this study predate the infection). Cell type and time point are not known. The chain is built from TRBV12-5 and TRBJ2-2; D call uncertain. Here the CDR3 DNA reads TGTGCTAGTGCTTTGGGTATAGCGAACACCGGGGAGCTGTTTTTT. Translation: CASALGIANTGELFF.